Listed below are T cell receptor beta chains from one sample, sequenced in a study of cytomegalovirus exposure and HLA in healthy donors. Repertoires were generated with immunoSEQ multiplex PCR, while TCRdb's copy carries only in-frame clones and drops some. The table has 100,000 to 140,000 clones, under 80% seen once; the top ten hold 12% to 15%. Specimen: PBMCs. These receptors all stem from a woman aged 40 to 50 in good health and CMV-seropositive. Both conserved end residues are part of each CDR3. The D gene is left open where the match is weak. Size values are once, few and many counts, or a class for expanded clones, and some rows have none.

clone size: .
V gene: TRBV6-6
J gene: TRBJ1-5
D gene: .
CDR3 DNA: TGTGCCAGCAGCCCTCCTCTTCGTTACAATCAGCCCCAGCATTTT
CDR3 protein: CASSPPLRYNQPQHF

clone size: .
V gene: TRBV5-1
J gene: TRBJ2-4
D gene: TRBD1
CDR3 DNA: TGCGCCAGCAGCTTAACAGGGGCTGGAAACATTCAGTACTTC
CDR3 protein: CASSLTGAGNIQYF

clone size: .
V gene: TRBV7-6
J gene: TRBJ2-3
D gene: TRBD2
CDR3 DNA: TGTGCCAGCAGCTTACGGACTAGCGGGGGGGCTAAATATAGCACAGATACGCAGTATTTT
CDR3 protein: CASSLRTSGGAKYSTDTQYF

clone size: .
V gene: TRBV4-2
J gene: TRBJ1-1
D gene: .
CDR3 DNA: TGTGCCAGCAGCCAAGATCGACAGACAACCAGGGCTTTCTTT
CDR3 protein: CASSQDRQTTRAFF

clone size: .
V gene: TRBV14
J gene: TRBJ2-7
D gene: TRBD2
CDR3 DNA: TGTGCCAGCAGCCAAGGGCGGGGGGGCCTACTTCCCTACGAGCAGTACTTC
CDR3 protein: CASSQGRGGLLPYEQYF

clone size: .
V gene: TRBV18
J gene: TRBJ1-1
D gene: .
CDR3 DNA: TGTGCCAGCTCGATAGGGGGGGTACAGAACACTGAAGCTTTCTTT
CDR3 protein: CASSIGGVQNTEAFF

clone size: .
V gene: TRBV2
J gene: TRBJ1-2
D gene: .
CDR3 DNA: TGTGCCAGCAGTGAAGCGCTTGTCGGGGGAAGCGGCTACACCTTC
CDR3 protein: CASSEALVGGSGYTF

clone size: once
V gene: TRBV5-1
J gene: TRBJ2-3
D gene: .
CDR3 DNA: TGCGCCAGCAGAGAGAGACTCACAGATACGCAGTATTTT
CDR3 protein: CASRERLTDTQYF

clone size: .
V gene: TRBV6-5
J gene: TRBJ1-3
D gene: TRBD1
CDR3 DNA: TGTGCCAGCAGTTCGACAGGGAGAGGAAACACCATATATTTT
CDR3 protein: CASSSTGRGNTIYF

clone size: .
V gene: TRBV25-1
J gene: TRBJ1-1
D gene: .
CDR3 DNA: TGTGCCAGCAGTGAATATTTTCGGGGGACCTACACTGAAGCTTTCTTT
CDR3 protein: CASSEYFRGTYTEAFF

clone size: .
V gene: TRBV5-6
J gene: TRBJ2-7
D gene: .
CDR3 DNA: TGTGCCAGCAGCCTTCGGGGGGCGGGATCCTACGAGCAGTACTTC
CDR3 protein: CASSLRGAGSYEQYF

clone size: .
V gene: TRBV10-3
J gene: TRBJ2-3
D gene: .
CDR3 DNA: TGTGCCATCAGTGAGTCGGGGGGGCCCATACGTGATACGCAGTATTTT
CDR3 protein: CAISESGGPIRDTQYF

clone size: .
V gene: TRBV6-1
J gene: TRBJ2-1
D gene: TRBD2
CDR3 DNA: TGTGCCAGCAGTGGGACTAGCGGGGGGGCGTTGGAGTACAATGAGCAGTTCTTC
CDR3 protein: CASSGTSGGALEYNEQFF

clone size: .
V gene: TRBV30
J gene: TRBJ1-1
D gene: TRBD1
CDR3 DNA: TGTGCCTGTACTAACAGGGGATGGATCACTGAAGCTTTCTTT
CDR3 protein: CACTNRGWITEAFF

clone size: .
V gene: TRBV2
J gene: TRBJ2-5
D gene: TRBD2
CDR3 DNA: TGTGCCAGCAGTGAATCGCGGGGGGCCGTGGAGACCCAGTACTTC
CDR3 protein: CASSESRGAVETQYF

clone size: .
V gene: TRBV6-5
J gene: TRBJ2-5
D gene: TRBD2
CDR3 DNA: TGTGCCAGCAGAGAGGGGACTAGCCGGACCCAGTACTTC
CDR3 protein: CASREGTSRTQYF

clone size: .
V gene: TRBV30
J gene: TRBJ1-4
D gene: .
CDR3 DNA: TGTGCCTGGAGCCAGGGGCTCCCTAATGAAAAACTGTTTTTT
CDR3 protein: CAWSQGLPNEKLFF

clone size: .
V gene: TRBV12-2
J gene: TRBJ1-5
D gene: .
CDR3 DNA: TGTGCAAGTCGCCGCCAAGGGACAGTGCTATATCAGCCCCAGCATTTT
CDR3 protein: CASRRQGTVLYQPQHF

clone size: .
V gene: TRBV5-1
J gene: TRBJ2-5
D gene: TRBD2
CDR3 DNA: TGCGCCAGCAGCAAAGGACTAGCGGGGGCGAAACAAGAGACCCAGTACTTC
CDR3 protein: CASSKGLAGAKQETQYF

clone size: .
V gene: TRBV30
J gene: TRBJ1-5
D gene: .
CDR3 DNA: TGTGCCTGGAGTTATGGATCGGGTCAGCCCCAGCATTTT
CDR3 protein: CAWSYGSGQPQHF

clone size: once
V gene: TRBV11-2
J gene: TRBJ2-2
D gene: .
CDR3 DNA: TGTGCCAGCAGCTCCCGGACTCCTCACACCGGGGAGCTGTTTTTT
CDR3 protein: CASSSRTPHTGELFF

clone size: once
V gene: TRBV30
J gene: TRBJ1-5
D gene: .
CDR3 DNA: TGTGCCTGGGGGCTAACCAACGCAGGGTACAATCAGCCCCAGCATTTT
CDR3 protein: CAWGLTNAGYNQPQHF

clone size: .
V gene: TRBV6-6
J gene: TRBJ2-2
D gene: .
CDR3 DNA: TGTGCCAGCAGCCGGGGTGGGGTTACGAACACCGGGGAGCTGTTTTTT
CDR3 protein: CASSRGGVTNTGELFF

clone size: .
V gene: TRBV4-1
J gene: TRBJ2-5
D gene: TRBD1
CDR3 DNA: TGCGCCAGCAGCGCTCACACCGGGACAGGGGGCGAGACCCAGTACTTC
CDR3 protein: CASSAHTGTGGETQYF

clone size: once
V gene: TRBV7-9
J gene: TRBJ1-4
D gene: TRBD1
CDR3 DNA: TGTGCCAGCAGCTTCGGACAGGGGGCTAATGAAAAACTGTTTTTT
CDR3 protein: CASSFGQGANEKLFF

clone size: .
V gene: TRBV25-1
J gene: TRBJ1-1
D gene: TRBD1
CDR3 DNA: TGTGCCACCAGACAGGGGGCAGGTGAAGCTTTCTTT
CDR3 protein: CATRQGAGEAFF

clone size: .
V gene: TRBV6-6
J gene: TRBJ1-5
D gene: .
CDR3 DNA: TGTGCCAGCAGTTACTCGATAGCGGATCCCAATCAGCCCCAGCATTTT
CDR3 protein: CASSYSIADPNQPQHF

clone size: .
V gene: TRBV7-2
J gene: TRBJ1-2
D gene: TRBD1
CDR3 DNA: TGTGCCAGCAGCTTACGACAGGGTGTTGATGGCTACACCTTC
CDR3 protein: CASSLRQGVDGYTF

clone size: .
V gene: TRBV5-1
J gene: TRBJ2-1
D gene: TRBD1
CDR3 DNA: TGCGCCAGCAGCTTGGCCGGGACAGGGGTCAATGAGCAGTTCTTC
CDR3 protein: CASSLAGTGVNEQFF

clone size: .
V gene: TRBV10-1
J gene: TRBJ1-3
D gene: .
CDR3 DNA: TGCGCCAGCAGAGAAGACCTCGGGGACACCATATATTTT
CDR3 protein: CASREDLGDTIYF

clone size: .
V gene: TRBV5-4
J gene: TRBJ1-2
D gene: .
CDR3 DNA: TGTGCCAGCAGCCTAAGGACAGATTATGGCTACACCTTC
CDR3 protein: CASSLRTDYGYTF

clone size: .
V gene: TRBV30
J gene: TRBJ1-2
D gene: .
CDR3 DNA: TGTGCCTGGAGTGTATCCGTAAACTATGGCTACACCTTC
CDR3 protein: CAWSVSVNYGYTF

clone size: .
V gene: TRBV7-2
J gene: TRBJ2-2
D gene: .
CDR3 DNA: TGTGCCAGCACCCCACCCCAACGCGGGCGGAACACCGGGGAGCTGTTTTTT
CDR3 protein: CASTPPQRGRNTGELFF

clone size: once
V gene: TRBV7-2
J gene: TRBJ2-7
D gene: .
CDR3 DNA: TGTGCCAGCAGCTTAGCTTCTACCATCTACGAGCAGTACTTC
CDR3 protein: CASSLASTIYEQYF

clone size: .
V gene: TRBV7-2
J gene: TRBJ1-2
D gene: .
CDR3 DNA: TGTGCCAGCAGCGGCTACTATGGCTACACCTTC
CDR3 protein: CASSGYYGYTF

clone size: .
V gene: TRBV19
J gene: TRBJ1-2
D gene: TRBD1
CDR3 DNA: TGTGCCCCCCGGTGGGGGGACAGACCTAACTATGGCTACACCTTC
CDR3 protein: CAPRWGDRPNYGYTF

clone size: .
V gene: TRBV7-2
J gene: TRBJ1-5
D gene: .
CDR3 DNA: TGTGCCAGCAGCCCCCGGTCAGGCCAGCCCCAGCATTTT
CDR3 protein: CASSPRSGQPQHF

clone size: .
V gene: TRBV6-6
J gene: TRBJ1-4
D gene: .
CDR3 DNA: TGTGCCAGCAGTGACGGGACTCGAGACGAAAAACTGTTTTTT
CDR3 protein: CASSDGTRDEKLFF

clone size: .
V gene: TRBV30
J gene: TRBJ1-5
D gene: .
CDR3 DNA: TGTGCCTGGAGTGGCAAACAGGGCTGGAGCCAGCCCCAGCATTTT
CDR3 protein: CAWSGKQGWSQPQHF

clone size: .
V gene: TRBV10-2
J gene: TRBJ2-1
D gene: .
CDR3 DNA: TGCGCCAGCCTATTGGGGGGTCCTCGATCTAAGGTTCTGTCCAATGAGCAGTTCTTC
CDR3 protein: CASLLGGPRSKVLSNEQFF

clone size: .
V gene: TRBV23-1
J gene: TRBJ1-2
D gene: .
CDR3 DNA: TGCGCCAGCAGTCAATCCGGAGGGAACTATGGCTACACCTTC
CDR3 protein: CASSQSGGNYGYTF

clone size: few
V gene: TRBV19
J gene: TRBJ2-7
D gene: .
CDR3 DNA: TGTGCCAGTAGGCCGACCGGGGTGGGGACCTACGAGCAGTACTTC
CDR3 protein: CASRPTGVGTYEQYF

clone size: .
V gene: TRBV7-9
J gene: TRBJ1-2
D gene: TRBD1
CDR3 DNA: TGTGCCAGCAGCTTAAACAGGGGGTGCACCTTC
CDR3 protein: CASSLNRGCTF

clone size: .
V gene: TRBV5-1
J gene: TRBJ2-2
D gene: TRBD1
CDR3 DNA: TGCGCCAGCAGCTCCGGGACAGGGGCTAACACCGGGGAGCTGTTTTTT
CDR3 protein: CASSSGTGANTGELFF

clone size: .
V gene: TRBV9
J gene: TRBJ1-3
D gene: TRBD1
CDR3 DNA: TGTGCCAGCAGCGTACAGGGGGACGGAAACACCATATATTTT
CDR3 protein: CASSVQGDGNTIYF

clone size: .
V gene: TRBV4-1
J gene: TRBJ2-1
D gene: .
CDR3 DNA: TGCGCCAGCAGCCAAGAAAGGGGCGTACCCGAAACTTATGAGCAGTTCTTC
CDR3 protein: CASSQERGVPETYEQFF

clone size: .
V gene: TRBV6-5
J gene: TRBJ2-3
D gene: .
CDR3 DNA: TGTGCCTCATTCACAGATACGCAGTATTTT
CDR3 protein: CASFTDTQYF

clone size: .
V gene: TRBV7-8
J gene: TRBJ1-1
D gene: .
CDR3 DNA: TGTGCCAGCAGCACCCAGGAGAACACTGAAGCTTTCTTT
CDR3 protein: CASSTQENTEAFF

clone size: .
V gene: TRBV5-6
J gene: TRBJ1-2
D gene: .
CDR3 DNA: TGTGCCAGCAGCGTGCTCCGGTATGGCTACACCTTC
CDR3 protein: CASSVLRYGYTF

clone size: once
V gene: TRBV5-6
J gene: TRBJ1-2
D gene: .
CDR3 DNA: TGTGCCAGCAGCTTGGGGCCTTCCAACTATGGCTACACCTTC
CDR3 protein: CASSLGPSNYGYTF

clone size: medium-sized
V gene: TRBV7-6
J gene: TRBJ1-2
D gene: .
CDR3 DNA: TGTGCCAGCAGCTTAGTTGGTCAGGGCGATGGCTACACCTTC
CDR3 protein: CASSLVGQGDGYTF

clone size: .
V gene: TRBV5-1
J gene: TRBJ1-1
D gene: .
CDR3 DNA: TGCGCCAGCAGCTTGCTGGGGAGGGACACTGAAGCTTTCTTT
CDR3 protein: CASSLLGRDTEAFF

clone size: .
V gene: TRBV7-9
J gene: TRBJ2-2
D gene: TRBD2
CDR3 DNA: TGTGCCAGCAGCCTTAGCGTCGGGGGGATCAACACCGGGGAGCTGTTTTTT
CDR3 protein: CASSLSVGGINTGELFF

clone size: .
V gene: TRBV19
J gene: TRBJ1-6
D gene: .
CDR3 DNA: TGTGCCAGTAGATTGGGGGCCTCGAATTCACCCCTCCACTTT
CDR3 protein: CASRLGASNSPLHF

clone size: .
V gene: TRBV7-9
J gene: TRBJ1-4
D gene: TRBD1
CDR3 DNA: TGTGCCAGCAGCTGGGACAGGGGCGGTGAAAAACTGTTTTTT
CDR3 protein: CASSWDRGGEKLFF